The 12 T cell receptor beta chains in this list originate from one sample, sequenced in a study of long-term antiretroviral therapy in people with HIV. Sequencing relied on immunoSEQ assay v3.0, run at survey level. Assay: immunoSEQ multiplex PCR; the TCRdb copy retains only in-frame clones and omits some. In the table there are 30,000 to 40,000 clones, around four fifths of which are singletons. The source was unsorted PBMCs, collected 0.4 years before starting antiretroviral therapy. The receptor source for this set is a man aged 18 to 29 with HIV.

The chain joins TRBV7-9 to TRBJ1-4, with 7 bases matching TRBD1. J was trimmed by 6 bases and V by 3 bases; bases with no gene match: 1. Germline CDR1 SEHNR, CDR2 FQNEAQ (reference sequence). The CDR3 is 13 residues long. The CDR3 is CASSLTGYEKLFF. Here the CDR3 DNA reads TGTGCCAGCAGCTTGACAGGGTATGAAAAACTGTTTTTT.

This clone was picked up one time. This rearrangement joins TRBV5-1 to TRBJ2-5; D is perhaps TRBD1 or TRBD2 (6 bases each). The V end was cut by 0 bases, the J end by 1 base, with 13 bases between. The germline V gene encodes CDR1 SGHRS and CDR2 YFSETQ. The CDR3 length is 16 residues. CDR3 nucleotide sequence: TGCGCCAGCAGCTTGGCTCGGGGGCGCTCCCAAGAGACCCAGTACTTC. This gives the protein CASSLARGRSQETQYF.

The chain links TRBV5-4 to TRBJ1-1; maybe TRBD1 (6 bases). CDR3 size: 16 residues. The ends were cut back, 0 bases at V and 4 bases at J, with 16 bases in the middle. CDR1 and CDR2 from the germline V gene are SGHNT and YYREEE (reference sequence). CDR3 nucleotides: TGTGCCAGCAGCTTGGGACAGGAGAGTTTGGGCACTGAAGCTTTCTTT. It yields the protein CASSLGQESLGTEAFF.

This clone showed up just a few times. V usage is TRBV16 and J usage is TRBJ1-1, with D possibly being TRBD1 (6 bases). CDR1 and CDR2 from the germline V gene are KGHSY and FQNENV. CDR3 size: 12 residues. V lost 4 bases, J lost 7 bases, and 10 bases lay in between. Here the CDR3 reads CASSRRTDEAFF. CDR3 DNA sequence: TGTGCCAGCAGCCGAAGGACAGATGAAGCTTTCTTT.

CDR3 coding DNA: TGTGCCACCAGCGAAAGACAGGGTGGTTTGGGGGGGGAGCTGTTTTTT. Translated: CATSERQGGLGGELFF. The chain is built from TRBV15 and TRBJ2-2; 7 positions match TRBD1. CDR3 length: 16 residues. Germline lookup yields CDR1 LNHNV and CDR2 YYDKDF (reference sequence). V shed 5 bases, J shed 8 bases, and the junction held 14 bases outside the gene matches.

In this sample, this clone turned up a few times. The chain has TRBV7-3 and TRBJ2-7; the D gene is possibly TRBD2 (5 bases). The V gene lost 1 base and the J gene lost 5 bases, with 18 bases spanning the gap. Germline CDR1 is SGHTA and CDR2 is FQGTGA. This CDR3 contains 16 residues. The CDR3 DNA follows: TGTGCCAGCAGCTTAATCGGCTGGACTGGCGCTAACGAGCAGTACTTC. Encoded protein: CASSLIGWTGANEQYF.

This chain joins TRBV5-5 and TRBJ1-1; D unclear. The germline gives CDR1 SGHKS, CDR2 YYEKEE (reference sequence). Between the trimmed V and J ends, which lost 4 bases and 1 base, there was a span of 11 bases. This CDR3 contains 14 residues. Here the CDR3 DNA reads TGTGCCAGCAGCCCACTAACAGAGAACACTGAAGCTTTCTTT. Amino acids: CASSPLTENTEAFF.

This chain links TRBV28 with TRBJ2-3; D ambiguous. The germline V gene encodes CDR1 MDHEN and CDR2 SYDVKM. V was shortened by 3 bases and J by 2 bases, with 6 bases between the two germline ends. There are 13 residues in the CDR3. The CDR3 DNA sequence: TGTGCCAGCAGTTTCCCCCACACAGATACGCAGTATTTT. Encoded protein: CASSFPHTDTQYF.

The genes are TRBV15 and TRBJ1-5; no clear D. The CDR3 is 16 residues long. Trimming shortened V by 0 bases and J by 4 bases, and 13 bases separated the two germline ends. Germline assignment: CDR1 LNHNV and CDR2 YYDKDF (reference sequence). The CDR3 is CATSRERGWGNQPQHF. The CDR3 coding sequence is TGTGCCACCAGCAGAGAGCGCGGATGGGGTAATCAGCCCCAGCATTTT.

This clone appeared a single time. This chain uses TRBV28 with TRBJ1-2; D is uncertain. Deletions cut 5 bases from V and 7 bases from J, with 14 bases between. This CDR3 is built from 13 residues. Germline V gives CDR1 MDHEN, CDR2 SYDVKM. CDR3 region: CASSLNDAGGYTF. The CDR3 DNA sequence: TGTGCCAGCAGTCTGAACGATGCGGGTGGCTACACCTTC.

The chain recombines TRBV9 with TRBJ2-3; D is unresolved. From germline, CDR1 is SGDLS and CDR2 YYNGEE. CDR3 length: 10 amino acids. Trimming cost V 6 bases and J 4 bases, with 3 bases left between them. CDR3 coding DNA: TGTGCCAGCAACTCAGATACGCAGTATTTT. This encodes CASNSDTQYF.

The rearrangement links TRBV19 to TRBJ1-4, with 9 nucleotides matching TRBD1. Germline trimming cut 5 bases from V and 4 bases from J; bases unmatched to any gene: 8. There are 16 residues in the CDR3. Germline CDR1 is LNHDA and CDR2 is SQIVND (reference sequence). CDR3 nucleotides: TGTGCCAGTAGTTGGAACGGACAGGGGCTTAATGAAAAACTGTTTTTT. It specifies CASSWNGQGLNEKLFF.